This is a list of T cell receptor beta chains from one sample in a study of long-term antiretroviral therapy in people with HIV. The table came from immunoSEQ multiplex PCR; TCRdb's copy has only in-frame clones and leaves some out. Here the sample spans about 23,000 clones, approximately 80% being singletons. The source was unsorted PBMCs, collected 1.6 years after starting antiretroviral therapy. These receptors were obtained from a man in his forties with HIV. Both conserved end residues are part of each CDR3. The order of the fields is V gene, J gene, clone size, CDR3 protein. Clone size is given for some rows only: seen once, a few or many times, or a class if the clone is expanded.

TRBV5-1,TRBJ2-7,NA,CASSLVGGRGGEQYF
TRBV18,TRBJ2-5,NA,CASSRDSLRETQYF
TRBV9,TRBJ1-1,NA,CASSVGGMGSSNTEAFF
TRBV6-1,TRBJ1-3,NA,CASSINRGTGNTIYF
TRBV5-1,TRBJ2-7,NA,CASSLADLAGLDEQYF
TRBV7-6,TRBJ1-4,NA,CASSRGTATNEKLFF
TRBV7-6,TRBJ2-3,NA,CASSPRGTDTQYF
TRBV15,TRBJ2-3,NA,CATSRDLGTDTQYF
TRBV13,TRBJ2-1,NA,CASSRTGKNNEQFF
TRBV6-1,TRBJ2-7,NA,CASSEWRTGSYEQYF
TRBV11-3,TRBJ2-3,NA,CASSQRTGRTDTQYF
TRBV10-1,TRBJ2-1,NA,CASSESTRTLSDEQFF
TRBV19,TRBJ1-1,NA,CASSIKGPLWGGTEAFF
TRBV6-5,TRBJ1-2,NA,CASSYSRQGGSYGYTF
TRBV6-1,TRBJ1-4,NA,CASSEGISGSLNEKLFF
TRBV5-1,TRBJ2-1,NA,CASSLVGGRYNEQFF
TRBV5-6,TRBJ2-5,once,CASSFWGYQETQYF
TRBV7-9,TRBJ2-2,NA,CASSHNTGELFF
TRBV5-5,TRBJ2-7,NA,CASSRSPGQGADEQYF
TRBV6-5,TRBJ2-2,NA,CASSYSNPGELFF
TRBV18,TRBJ1-1,once,CASSPGTGLGTEAFF
TRBV6-1,TRBJ2-5,once,CTSSEAPSPTGVQETQYF
TRBV10-3,TRBJ1-2,NA,CAISESIPGVGYGYTF
TRBV19,TRBJ1-4,few,CASSPLGTGNEKLFF
TRBV4-2,TRBJ1-3,NA,CASSQDYSGNTIYF
TRBV28,TRBJ1-1,NA,CASSYLWGGVRANTEAFF
TRBV5-5,TRBJ1-5,NA,CASFLGGAPIKSQPQHF
TRBV27,TRBJ2-5,once,CASSLLKGETQYF
TRBV6-5,TRBJ1-2,NA,CASSYQLGQGLDGYTF
TRBV7-8,TRBJ2-2,NA,CASSLNTGELFF
TRBV7-6,TRBJ2-7,NA,CASSVGQGFDEQYF
TRBV7-9,TRBJ2-1,NA,CASSGRAGAFYNEQFF
TRBV4-1,TRBJ2-5,NA,CASSQVQGALSSSQETQYF
TRBV5-1,TRBJ1-1,once,CASSLYRGPRDTEAFF
TRBV11-2,TRBJ1-3,NA,CASSLSRLGQGNTIYF
TRBV6-1,TRBJ1-2,once,CASIEGGRGYTF
TRBV11-2,TRBJ2-3,NA,CASSSHGVGADTQYF
TRBV12-2,TRBJ1-2,NA,CASRLRTGGYYGYTF
TRBV10-1,TRBJ2-2,few,CASSGDGPNTGELFF
TRBV10-3,TRBJ1-1,NA,CAISEGTGAGAFF
TRBV6-4,TRBJ2-2,few,CASMDRNTGELFF
TRBV19,TRBJ1-2,few,CASSIGTGTWDGYTF
TRBV6-6,TRBJ2-1,NA,CASSRTSGYNEQFF
TRBV7-3,TRBJ2-1,NA,CASSLNRGPSYNEQFF
TRBV4-1,TRBJ2-7,once,CASSQEPGSTYEQYF
TRBV6-5,TRBJ1-5,once,CASRVGGAGQPQHF
TRBV28,TRBJ1-5,NA,CASALKRDQPQHF
TRBV11-3,TRBJ2-7,NA,CASSPAGTGKAYEQYF
TRBV19,TRBJ1-5,NA,CASSIPRSTFSNQPQHF
TRBV6-5,TRBJ2-7,NA,CASSYRRFPYEQYF
TRBV9,TRBJ1-2,once,CASSPPDRGGDYGYTF
TRBV27,TRBJ2-7,NA,CASSLEGDGNTYEQYF